A single sample gave rise to the 13 T cell receptor beta chains below, sequenced in a study of cytomegalovirus exposure and HLA in healthy donors (TCRdb year 2017). Libraries were made using the immunoSEQ multiplex PCR assay. For the multiplex PCR, a mixture combining 60 forward primers for TCR Vbeta segments and 13 reverse primers for TCR Jbeta segments was used. TCRdb took this table from immuneACCESS and kept in-frame rearrangements with V and J called. Such tables lack part of the clones; where checked against another copy, unresolved V genes explain under half of the gap, and the rest is unexplained. Present in this sample are fewer than 200,000 clones, more than 75% of which were seen just once. Approximately 1.6% of the sample is held by the ten biggest clonotypes. Sequenced sample: PBMCs. These receptor sequences come from a girl aged 10-17 years in good health and CMV-seropositive.

J is TRBJ2-1 and V is TRBV1; no DNA check was done on the table's D call, TRBD2. TRBV1 represents a pseudogene. The CDR3 length is 16 residues. CDR3 region: CTSSQQTGGLDNEQFF. The CDR3 DNA reads TGCACCAGCAGCCAACAGACGGGCGGGCTAGACAATGAGCAGTTCTTC.

The CDR3: CASSSSGGVGTQYF. The CDR3 bases are TGTGCCAGCAGTTCCAGCGGGGGGGTGGGGACCCAGTACTTC. J is TRBJ2-5 and V is TRBV27, with 10 bases matching TRBD2. Germline V gives CDR1 MNHEY, CDR2 SMNVEV (reference sequence). Unmatched junction bases numbered 6, after V lost 4 bases and J lost 7 bases. There are 14 residues in the CDR3.

The V and J genes are TRBV6-4 and TRBJ2-7, with D perhaps matching TRBD1 (5 bases). Germline CDR1 is MRHNA and CDR2 is SNTAGT. The CDR3 runs 14 residues. Trimming removed 5 bases from V and 1 base from J, with 12 bases in between. The CDR3 DNA reads TGTGCCAGCAGTCCCGTGCAGGGATCCTACGAGCAGTACTTC. Protein: CASSPVQGSYEQYF.

This chain joins TRBV19 and TRBJ1-1; 7 positions match TRBD1. The CDR3 consists of 14 residues. In germline, CDR1 is LNHDA, CDR2 SQIVND (reference sequence). Trimming cost V 2 bases and J 0 bases; bases outside gene matches: 0. Here the CDR3 reads CASSITGVNTEAFF. In DNA form, the CDR3 reads TGTGCCAGTAGTATAACAGGGGTGAACACTGAAGCTTTCTTT.

The gene calls are TRBV14 and TRBJ1-1, with TRBD1 as a possible D gene (6 bases). The germline V gene encodes CDR1 SGHDN and CDR2 FVKESK. V lost 3 bases and J 3 bases, leaving 17 bases between the germline ends. This CDR3 is built from 16 residues. CDR3 amino acids: CASSQLGQHPDTEAFF. DNA of the CDR3: TGTGCCAGCAGCCAGCTCGGACAGCATCCCGACACTGAAGCTTTCTTT.

With respect to this clone: Additional DNA sequences in this sample encode the identical CDR3. The chain uses TRBV5-4 and TRBJ1-1; 8 bases fit TRBD1. The CDR3 contains 16 residues. Germline CDR1 SGHNT, CDR2 YYREEE (reference sequence). V gave up 0 bases and J gave up 3 bases; unmatched junction bases: 7. The CDR3 region is CASSLAGQGWDTEAFF. CDR3 bases: TGTGCCAGCAGCTTGGCAGGACAGGGATGGGACACTGAAGCTTTCTTT.

The rearrangement joins TRBV25-1 to TRBJ2-3; TRBD2 is a possible D gene (6 bases). Per the germline V gene, CDR1 is MGHDK and CDR2 is SYGVNS. The CDR3 contains 16 residues. Trimming left V 2 bases short and J 2 bases short, with 14 bases between. The CDR3 region has the DNA TGTGCCAGCAGTGAAGGTCAGGGAGGACTCACAGATACGCAGTATTTT. Translation: CASSEGQGGLTDTQYF.

A note on this clone: The same CDR3 is also encoded by other DNA sequences in this sample. This chain uses TRBV5-4 with TRBJ2-3, with TRBD2 identical over 9 bases. This CDR3 region has 16 residues. The J segment lost 2 bases and the V segment lost 0 bases, leaving 4 bases of the junction unmatched. CDR1 SGHNT and CDR2 YYREEE come from the germline V gene (reference sequence). The CDR3 nucleotides are TGTGCCAGCAGCTTGGGGCTAGCGGGATTCACAGATACGCAGTATTTT. Translated: CASSLGLAGFTDTQYF.

A remark on this clone: A read error may produce the germline difference seen at one junction end. The rearrangement links TRBV7-2 to TRBJ2-5; weak D call: TRBD2 (7 bases). This CDR3 spans 15 amino acids. CDR1 and CDR2 from the germline V gene are SGHTA and FQGNSA. The DNA of the CDR3 is TGTGCCAGCAGCTTGACTAGGCGGGGGCAAGAGGCCCAGTACTTC. Translated: CASSLTRRGQEAQYF.

There are a few counts of this clone. This chain's CDR3 is CASSSTGDEKLFF. CDR3 nucleotide sequence: TGTGCCAGCTCGTCAACGGGGGACGAAAAACTGTTTTTT. The chain is built from TRBV18 and TRBJ1-4; a possible D gene is TRBD1 (5 bases). CDR1 KGHSH and CDR2 LQKENI come from the germline V gene. V shed 6 bases and J shed 8 bases, with 13 bases lying between them. The CDR3 extends over 13 amino acids.

V gene TRBV6-5 combines with J gene TRBJ1-2; TRBD1 matches at 7 bases. Germline CDR1 MNHEY, CDR2 SVGAGI. The CDR3 is made up of 15 amino acids. Losses at the gene ends were 2 bases for V and 6 bases for J; bases not matched to a gene: 9. The CDR3 coding sequence is TGTGCCAGCAGTTACCGGCCCCGACAGGGTAATGGCTACACCTTC. Residues: CASSYRPRQGNGYTF.

For the CDR3, the DNA is TGTGCCAGCAGTTCCAGGACAGGGGGGAATGAAAAACTGTTTTTT. Residues: CASSSRTGGNEKLFF. The genes are TRBV6-5 and TRBJ1-4; 10 nucleotides match TRBD1. V lost 4 bases and J lost 5; bases outside the gene matches: 4. This CDR3 contains 15 residues. From germline, CDR1 is MNHEY and CDR2 SVGAGI.

The chain has TRBV11-2 and TRBJ1-2; tentatively, D is TRBD1 (5 bases). Germline V gene sequence: CDR1 SGHAT, CDR2 FQNNGV. CDR3 length: 16 residues. V lost 5 bases and J 7 bases, leaving 23 bases between the germline ends. In DNA form, the CDR3 reads TGTGCCAGCAGCCCCCGCACGCCGGGGGTTAACGGTGGCTACACCTTC. Amino acid sequence: CASSPRTPGVNGGYTF. Complete variable domain (other parts from reference TRBV11-2 and TRBJ1-2): EAGVAQSPRYKIIEKRQSVAFWCNPISGHATLYWYQQILGQGPKLLIQFQNNGVVDDSQLPKDRFSAERLKGVDSTLKIQPAKLEDSAVYLCASSPRTPGVNGGYTFGSGTRLTVV.